These T cell receptor beta chains were read from a single sample in a study of early T cells in non-severe SARS-CoV-2 infection. Using its own MiXCR run on the 5' RACE reads, TCRdb lists one record per CDR3 protein. The sample lists tens of thousands of distinct CDR3 sequences, roughly 12% occurring once. The material sequenced was whole blood. Every receptor here comes from an adult who was a healthcare worker with PCR-confirmed SARS-CoV-2 infection or an uninfected control (not recorded which). Each CDR3 is given with its conserved first and last residue. D genes are given only for firm matches. Clone size appears in some rows only: once, few, many, or a class for an expanded clone.

J,size,V,D,DNA,CDR3
TRBJ1-5,many,TRBV20-1,-,TGCAGTGCTGCGGATAGGGGGGGGCAGCCCCAGCATTTT,CSAADRGGQPQHF
TRBJ1-2,few,TRBV15,-,TGTGCCACCAGCAGAGAGGGGCATGGCTACACCTTC,CATSREGHGYTF
TRBJ1-4,many,TRBV7-9,TRBD1,TGTGCCAGCAGCTCACCGGGACAGCAAAAACTGTTTTTT,CASSSPGQQKLFF
TRBJ2-1,few,TRBV6-2/TRBV6-3,-,TGTGCCAGCAGTGGGTTGCGGACGACCTACAATGAGCAGTTCTTC,CASSGLRTTYNEQFF
TRBJ1-4,few,TRBV12-3/TRBV12-4,TRBD1,TGTGCCAGCAGGCTCAGGGGGGGAGGTGAAAAACTGTTTTTT,CASRLRGGGEKLFF
TRBJ2-3,many,TRBV28,-,TGTGCCAGCACCGTCCCGGGACTTGCCACAGATACGCAGTATTTT,CASTVPGLATDTQYF
TRBJ2-1,-,TRBV6-1,-,TGTGCCAGCAGGGAACCCGGTCGGATCGCCTACAATGAGCAGTTCTTC,CASREPGRIAYNEQFF
TRBJ2-2,few,TRBV6-1,TRBD1,TGTGCCAGCATGGTCGAAGGGGGCGCATTCACCGGGGAGCTGTTTTTT,CASMVEGGAFTGELFF
TRBJ1-5,-,TRBV6-2/TRBV6-3,-,TGTGCCAGCAGTAAAATGGGGACACCTAGCAATCAGCCCCAGCATTTT,CASSKMGTPSNQPQHF
TRBJ2-3,few,TRBV21-1,-,TGTGCCAGCAGCAAAGTTGAGCGGGAGGGCCAAGATACGCAGTATTTT,CASSKVEREGQDTQYF
TRBJ2-1,few,TRBV5-5,TRBD2,TGTGCCAGCAGCACAGCTAGCGGGAGGGTCTACAATGAGCAGTTCTTC,CASSTASGRVYNEQFF
TRBJ1-4,few,TRBV5-4,-,TGTGCCAGCGGGGGACTGAGTGAAAAACTGTTTTTT,CASGGLSEKLFF
TRBJ2-1,many,TRBV4-3,TRBD2,TGCGCCAGCAGCCAGGGACTAGCGGGAGGGCCTGACAATGAGCAGTTCTTC,CASSQGLAGGPDNEQFF
TRBJ2-1,many,TRBV19,TRBD2,TGTGCCAGTAGTACTACTAGCGGAGTTTACAATGAGCAGTTCTTC,CASSTTSGVYNEQFF
TRBJ2-1,-,TRBV29-1,TRBD2,TGCAGCGTTGAAGATCCGGGGAGGGGTTACAATGAGCAGTTCTTC,CSVEDPGRGYNEQFF
TRBJ2-7,-,TRBV20-1,-,TGCAGTGCTAGGGACCCGGGACAAAAATACGAGCAGTACTTC,CSARDPGQKYEQYF
TRBJ2-1,few,TRBV20-1,-,TGCAGTGCCCGCCAAACTAGCCTCAACAATGAGCAGTTCTTC,CSARQTSLNNEQFF
TRBJ1-1,once,TRBV18,-,TGTGCCAGCTCACCACTCCCCTTACAGCCTGGCACTGAAGCTTTCTTT,CASSPLPLQPGTEAFF
TRBJ1-1,many,TRBV29-1,-,TGCAGCGTTGGATTATCTGAAGCTTTCTTT,CSVGLSEAFF
TRBJ1-2,-,TRBV6-5,-,TGTGCCAGCAGTAAATCGGGACTCGCTAACTATGGCTACACCTTC,CASSKSGLANYGYTF
TRBJ1-5,few,TRBV20-1,-,TGCAGTGCTAGAACGCAGGGTAGCATGGGGCCCCAGCATTTT,CSARTQGSMGPQHF
TRBJ1-5,-,TRBV12-3/TRBV12-4,-,TGTGCCAGCAGTTTCGGCAGAAATCAGCCCCAGCATTTT,CASSFGRNQPQHF
TRBJ1-3,-,TRBV21-1,-,TGTGCCAGCAAGTACAGGGCGGGGGACTCCTCTGGAAACACCATATATTTT,CASKYRAGDSSGNTIYF
TRBJ1-2,many,TRBV5-1,TRBD1,TGCGCCAGCAGCTGGACGAGGGGGCCTACTAACTATGGCTACACCTTC,CASSWTRGPTNYGYTF
TRBJ1-2,-,TRBV5-6,TRBD1,TGTGCCAGCAGCTTGGCCGGGACAGCGGACGTAGACTATGGCTACACCTTC,CASSLAGTADVDYGYTF
TRBJ2-7,many,TRBV7-2,-,TGTGCCAGCAGCTTTTCCTACGAGCAGTACTTC,CASSFSYEQYF
TRBJ2-1,-,TRBV5-1,-,TGCGCCAGCAGCTTGCTGGGTGGACAGTTCTTC,CASSLLGGQFF
TRBJ2-4,-,TRBV11-3,TRBD2,TGTGCCAGCAGCAGGACTAGCGGGAGTGGAGGCATTCAGTACTTC,CASSRTSGSGGIQYF
TRBJ1-2,few,TRBV20-1,TRBD1,TGCAGTGCTAGTTTGACAGGGCGGACGGGCTACACCTTC,CSASLTGRTGYTF
TRBJ2-1,many,TRBV4-1,-,TGCGCCAGCAGCCAACGGTCTGGCCGGGCTGGGGATGAGCAGTTCTTC,CASSQRSGRAGDEQFF
TRBJ2-1,many,TRBV6-2/TRBV6-3,TRBD2,TGTGCCAGCAGTCACCGGACTAGCGGGGCCTACAATGAGCAGTTCTTC,CASSHRTSGAYNEQFF
TRBJ2-3,many,TRBV6-2/TRBV6-3,-,TGTGCCAGCAATTTCTACCGCACAGATACGCAGTATTTT,CASNFYRTDTQYF
TRBJ2-7,-,TRBV4-1,TRBD2,TGCGCCAGCAGCCATCCGGGACTACTGGACGAGCAGTACTTC,CASSHPGLLDEQYF
TRBJ1-1,-,TRBV29-1,-,TGCAGCGTTCCCGACCGGGACACTGAAGCTTTCTTT,CSVPDRDTEAFF
TRBJ2-1,few,TRBV11-2,TRBD2,TGTGCCAGCAGCCTCACGGCGGGAGGGCCGTCGACCTACAATGAGCAGTTCTTC,CASSLTAGGPSTYNEQFF
TRBJ1-2,-,TRBV4-2,TRBD1,TGTGCCAGCGGCGGACAGGGGCACTATGGCTACACCTTC,CASGGQGHYGYTF
TRBJ2-2,-,TRBV20-1,TRBD2,TGCAGTGCTAGAGATTATGGAGCGGGAGGTCGGACCGGGGAGCTGTTTTTT,CSARDYGAGGRTGELFF
TRBJ2-2,few,TRBV19,TRBD2,TGTGCCAGCCTATTAGCGGGAGATAACACCGGGGAGCTGTTTTTT,CASLLAGDNTGELFF
TRBJ1-4,few,TRBV5-1,-,TGCGCCAGCAGCTTGGAACTAGACGAGAACGGAAAACTGTTTTTT,CASSLELDENGKLFF
TRBJ2-5,-,TRBV6-1,-,TGTGCCAGCAGTTTCACACCTGGGGGTATGTCGGAGACCCAGTACTTC,CASSFTPGGMSETQYF
TRBJ2-7,few,TRBV3-2,-,TGTGCCAGCAGCGCCACTTCCCGTCCTAGCGGGGTGGCCTACGAGCAGTACTTC,CASSATSRPSGVAYEQYF
TRBJ2-2,few,TRBV19,-,TGTGCCACCACAAGAGGACAGCAGAACACCGGGGAGCTGTTTTTT,CATTRGQQNTGELFF
TRBJ2-2,-,TRBV3-1,-,TGTGCCAGCAGCCAAAGGGGGGTCGGCACCGGGGAGCTGTTTTTT,CASSQRGVGTGELFF
TRBJ2-5,few,TRBV20-1,TRBD2,TGCAGTGCTAGAGGCGGGGGAGAGACCCAGTACTTC,CSARGGGETQYF
TRBJ2-3,many,TRBV7-3,TRBD2,TGTGCCAGCAGCTTCAGACTAGCGGGAACAGATACGCAGTATTTT,CASSFRLAGTDTQYF
TRBJ2-1,many,TRBV7-2,TRBD2,TGTGCCAGCAGCTTAGCCGGCACTAGCGGGAGACGTGAGCAGTTCTTC,CASSLAGTSGRREQFF
TRBJ2-2,-,TRBV5-4,TRBD1,TGTGCCAGCAGCCCCTACCCGGGACAGGACACCGGGGAGCTGTTTTTT,CASSPYPGQDTGELFF
TRBJ1-2,few,TRBV11-2,-,TGTGCCAGCGGGGACGTCGGCTACACCTTC,CASGDVGYTF